This paragraph covers one T cell receptor (beta chain) sequence. There is no known antigen for this receptor. No clone much larger than this one lies a single base away; base qualities are absent. The CDR3 regions of human TCRbeta chains were subjected to immunosequencing. Per the source publication's procedure: TCRs in the repertoires were compared against a reference library of SARS-CoV-2-specific TCRs that had been generated with the MIRA antigen-specificity platform. Breadth was defined as the fraction of unique TCRs that were SARS-CoV-2-associated. Depth was defined as the fraction of total T cells that were SARS-CoV-2-associated. Each spike-specific TCR was assigned to its reactive spike region and to a CD4 or CD8 class using the MIRA data. Log10-transformed breadth and depth values were compared by one-way ANOVA with Sidak's multiple comparisons tests. Imported from immuneACCESS, the table was reduced by TCRdb to in-frame sequences with V and J called. These copies leave out some clones; in studies compared against another copy, an unresolved V gene accounts for under half, and the cause of the remainder is not known. V, J and clone size derive from that table, while D and trimming were established from the DNA sequence. This sample lists 95,000 to 100,000 clones; more than 85% were detected once. The ten largest make up 8% to 9.5% of the sample.

The junction shows trimming of 1 base on V and 0 bases on J, plus 6 bases between the germline ends. The germline V gene specifies SGHVS as CDR1 and FQNEAQ as CDR2. Including the terminal cysteine and phenylalanine, the CDR3 comprises 14 residues. The retained sequence is limited to the CDR3, 42 bases, with the frame set at the first base. This sample was taken from a study of T cell responses to AZD1222 COVID-19 vaccine (dated by TCRdb to the early 2020s). Looking at the study overall: A total of 230 or so trial participants underwent TCR sequencing, of whom around 200 received two doses of AZD1222 and about 25 received two doses of the MenACWY control vaccine. Trial participants were enrolled into age subgroups of 18-55, 56-69 and 70-plus years, which contained around 140, 26 and 57 TCR-sequenced participants, respectively. General findings and caveats noted by the study authors: Epitopes outside the regions mutated in the B.1.351 and B.1.1.7 variants were reportedly recognized by nearly half of the unique spike-specific TCRs. The 56-69-year group was small, and its depth increase did not reach significance, likely because of low power. A significant rise in spike-specific TCR breadth and depth was observed after two AZD1222 doses relative to day 0 and relative to MenACWY recipients. CD4 TCRs associated with the vaccine covered the entire spike protein, and the dominant responses were in regions 160-218 and 743-854. Conclusions about previously exposed vaccinees were limited because only 6 or 7 AZD1222 recipients were SARS-CoV-2 seropositive at baseline. No day 14 peak-response samples were available, so repertoires were characterized only after the peak T cell response. Most participants were white British and females outnumbered males, and the authors suggested that clonal diversity may have been underestimated.

What the time point label conveys for this sample: about 28 days (+/-7) after the second vaccine dose. AZD1222 recipients with second doses at about 4 weeks or about 12 weeks were pooled, because spike-specific TCR depth and breadth did not differ between schedules. The vaccinee samples were drawn from two UK trials, COV001 and COV002, one of which was a single-blind randomized controlled phase 2/3 trial testing AZD1222 (ChAdOx1 nCoV-19) in healthy adults. For TCRbeta chain sequencing, PBMC samples were collected from trial participants at day 0 and at day 28 after the second dose. Recombination connected TRBV7-8 to TRBJ1-1; a confident D gene designation cannot be given. The TCR sequence derives from an adult who received the AZD1222 COVID-19 vaccine. Material: peripheral blood, obtained 28 days after the second AZD1222 dose. This receptor has the CDR3 CASSLGLLNTEAFF. Read as DNA, the sequence is TGTGCCAGCAGCTTAGGACTCCTGAACACTGAAGCTTTCTTT.